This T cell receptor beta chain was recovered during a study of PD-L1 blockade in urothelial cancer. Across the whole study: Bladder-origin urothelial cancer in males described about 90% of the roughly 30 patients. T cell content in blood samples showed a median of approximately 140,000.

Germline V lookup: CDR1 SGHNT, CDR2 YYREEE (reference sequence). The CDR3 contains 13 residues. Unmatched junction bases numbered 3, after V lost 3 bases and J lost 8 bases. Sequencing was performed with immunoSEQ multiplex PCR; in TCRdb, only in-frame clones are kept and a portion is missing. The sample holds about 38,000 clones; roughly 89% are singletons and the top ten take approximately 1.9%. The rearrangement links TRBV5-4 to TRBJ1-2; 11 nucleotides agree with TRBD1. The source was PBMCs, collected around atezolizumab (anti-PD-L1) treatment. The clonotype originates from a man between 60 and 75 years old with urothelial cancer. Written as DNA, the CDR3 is TGTGCCAGCAGCTGGACAGGGGGCGAAGGCTACACCTTC. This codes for CASSWTGGEGYTF.